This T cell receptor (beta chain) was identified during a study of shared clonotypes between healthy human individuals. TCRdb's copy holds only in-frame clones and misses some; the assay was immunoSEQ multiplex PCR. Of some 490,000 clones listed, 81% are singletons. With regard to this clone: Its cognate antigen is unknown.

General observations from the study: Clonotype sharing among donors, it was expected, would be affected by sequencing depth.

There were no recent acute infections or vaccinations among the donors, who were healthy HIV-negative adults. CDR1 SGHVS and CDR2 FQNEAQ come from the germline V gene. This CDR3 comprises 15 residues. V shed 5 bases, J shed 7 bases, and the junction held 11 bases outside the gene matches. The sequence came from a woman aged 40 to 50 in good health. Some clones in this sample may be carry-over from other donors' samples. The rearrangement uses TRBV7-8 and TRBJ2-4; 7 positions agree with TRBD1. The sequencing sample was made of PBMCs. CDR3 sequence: CASSQLTGSLNIQYF. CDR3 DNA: TGTGCCAGCAGCCAGCTGACAGGGTCTCTGAACATTCAGTACTTC. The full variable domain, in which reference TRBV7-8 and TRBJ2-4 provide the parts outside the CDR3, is GAGVSQSPRYKVAKRGQDVALRCDPISGHVSLFWYQQALGQGPEFLTYFQNEAQLDKSGLPSDRFFAERPEGSVSTLKIQRTQQEDSAVYLCASSQLTGSLNIQYFGAGTRLSVL.